Listed below are T cell receptor beta chains from one sample, sequenced in a study of CD8 T cells in ankylosing spondylitis. One entry per CDR3 protein results from TCRdb running MiXCR on the 5' RACE reads. There are about 750,000 distinct CDR3 sequences in the sample; under 20% occur only once, and around a fifth lies in the top ten. The material sequenced was blood, either unsorted or a sorted T cell fraction (not recorded which). All receptors derive from a male donor with ankylosing spondylitis. Each CDR3 is given with its conserved first and last residue. A D gene is named only where the DNA matches it firmly. Clone size, where shown, is once, few, many, or a class for clones that have expanded.

>-|TRBJ2-5|TRBV29-1|-
TGCAGCGTTGAAGGCGGTCCGGAGGAGACCCAGTACTTC
CSVEGGPEETQYF
>few|TRBJ1-1|TRBV5-1|TRBD1
TGCGCCAGCAGCTTGGCCCACCTTGAATTGACAGGGGTGAACACTGAAGCTTTCTTT
CASSLAHLELTGVNTEAFF
>few|TRBJ2-1|TRBV30|TRBD1
TGTGCCTGGAGTGCCGGGACAGGGAGTATTGAGCAGTTCTTC
CAWSAGTGSIEQFF
>-|TRBJ2-5|TRBV5-1|-
TGCGCCAGCAGCGGGGGAACACTCGGAGAGACCCAGTACTTC
CASSGGTLGETQYF
>-|TRBJ2-5|TRBV7-9|-
TGTGCCAGCAGCTTAGCTCACAGCCACCCGCTGGGAGAGACCCAGTACTTC
CASSLAHSHPLGETQYF
>many|TRBJ1-6|TRBV5-1|-
TGCGCCAGCAGCTTTGGGCAGAGTAACTCACCCCTCCACTTT
CASSFGQSNSPLHF
>few|TRBJ2-1|TRBV29-1|TRBD1
TGCAGCGTGGGGGACAGGAGCTCCTACAATGAGCAGTTCTTC
CSVGDRSSYNEQFF
>-|TRBJ1-1|TRBV12-3/TRBV12-4|-
TGTGCCAGCAGCTCCCGCGTAGTCACTGAAGCTTTCTTT
CASSSRVVTEAFF
>-|TRBJ2-2|TRBV29-1|-
TGCAGCGTTGAATCCCCCGACACCGGGGAGCTGTTTTTT
CSVESPDTGELFF
>once|TRBJ1-6|TRBV12-3/TRBV12-4|-
TGTGCCAGCACCCCCAGCGGCCGGCAGTCACCCCTCCACTTT
CASTPSGRQSPLHF
>few|TRBJ2-3|TRBV5-1|TRBD2
TGCGCCAGCAGCTTGGCCCAGACTAGCGGGGAGATCACAGATACGCAGTATTTT
CASSLAQTSGEITDTQYF
>-|TRBJ2-3|TRBV20-1|-
TGCAGTGCTAATGGGGGGGGCGGCCCAGATACGCAGTATTTT
CSANGGGGPDTQYF
>-|TRBJ2-7|TRBV18|TRBD1
TGTGCCAGCTCACCTCCGGACAGGGAATACGAGCAGTACTTC
CASSPPDREYEQYF
>-|TRBJ2-1|TRBV12-3/TRBV12-4|-
TGTGCCAGCAGCCGAGTCGCGGGAAAGAGCTCCTACAATGAGCAGTTCTTC
CASSRVAGKSSYNEQFF
>few|TRBJ2-7|TRBV7-9|-
TGTGCCAGCAGCCTAGGGGACATAGGAGACTACGAGCAGTACTTC
CASSLGDIGDYEQYF
>-|TRBJ1-1|TRBV12-3/TRBV12-4|-
TGTGCCAGCAGTCCTCGAGGGGCGACTGAAGCTTTCTTT
CASSPRGATEAFF
>many|TRBJ2-1|TRBV6-2/TRBV6-3|TRBD2
TGTGCCAGCAGTTTTACTAGCGCGGAATACAATGAGCAGTTCTTC
CASSFTSAEYNEQFF
>-|TRBJ1-2|TRBV4-2|TRBD1
TGTGCCAGCAGCCAAGCGGGGACAGCCTATGGCTACACCTTC
CASSQAGTAYGYTF
>few|TRBJ1-1|TRBV18|-
TGTGCCAGCTCACCAGGACCGCGGAACACTGAAGCTTTCTTT
CASSPGPRNTEAFF
>few|TRBJ2-3|TRBV25-1|TRBD2
TGTGCCAGCCGGGCTAGCGGGGCCTCCCGCACAGATACGCAGTATTTT
CASRASGASRTDTQYF
>-|TRBJ1-5|TRBV29-1|TRBD1
TGCAGCGTTTTAGGGGGCCGCAGGCAGCCCCAGCATTTT
CSVLGGRRQPQHF
>-|TRBJ1-6|TRBV18|TRBD1
TGTGCCAGCTCACCACAGACAGGGAGCTCCTATAATTCACCCCTCCACTTT
CASSPQTGSSYNSPLHF